Sequencing of this T cell receptor (beta chain) was carried out in a study of control samples from healthy donors and cancer patients. Germline V gives CDR1 SGDLS, CDR2 YYNGEE. V lost 3 bases and J 2 bases, leaving 14 bases between the germline ends. This CDR3 spans 15 amino acids. Only in-frame clones appear in the TCRdb table, and some are missing; sequencing was by immunoSEQ multiplex PCR. The data hold approximately 160,000 clones, with 85% to 95% observed a single time. The chain carries TRBV9 and TRBJ1-2, with a possible D match to TRBD1 (6 bases). Sequenced: blood. The TCR was taken from a woman aged 60-75 years in good health. The CDR3 spells CASSETGSRNYGYTF. The DNA for the CDR3 is TGTGCCAGCAGCGAAACAGGGTCCCGAAACTATGGCTACACCTTC. Looking up the rest from reference TRBV9 and TRBJ1-2 gives the full variable domain: DSGVTQTPKHLITATGQRVTLRCSPRSGDLSVYWYQQSLDQGLQFLIQYYNGEERAKGNILERFSAQQFPDLHSELNLSSLELGDSALYFCASSETGSRNYGYTFGSGTRLTVV.